A selection of T cell receptor beta chains follows, all from one sample in a study of blood T cells in healthy people across ages. Via MiXCR, TCRdb re-called the 5' RACE reads, giving one row per CDR3 protein. The repertoire holds under 2 million distinct CDR3 sequences, around 35% seen once, with about 10% in the top ten. Sequencing was done on a sample of blood. The receptors derive from a woman aged 30 to 39 in good health. CDR3s include the opening cysteine and the closing phenylalanine or tryptophan. The D gene is left open where the match is weak. Clone size is shown for a subset of rows, as once, few, many or a class of expanded clone.

clone size: .; J gene: TRBJ2-1; D gene: .; V gene: TRBV5-1; CDR3 DNA: TGCGCCAGCAGCTTGTTGTGGGAGCTAAACAATGAGCAGTTCTTC; CDR3 protein: CASSLLWELNNEQFF
clone size: .; J gene: TRBJ2-7; D gene: .; V gene: TRBV7-3; CDR3 DNA: TGTGCCAGCAGCTCTACCCGAAACGTACACGAGCAGTACTTC; CDR3 protein: CASSSTRNVHEQYF
clone size: .; J gene: TRBJ1-5; D gene: TRBD1; V gene: TRBV20-1; CDR3 DNA: TGCAGTGCCCCATCGCAGGGGGGTTCGAATCAGCCCCAGCATTTT; CDR3 protein: CSAPSQGGSNQPQHF
clone size: few; J gene: TRBJ1-1; D gene: .; V gene: TRBV5-1; CDR3 DNA: TGCGCCAGCAGCTTGGTCAGCGGACGAGGGTACACTGAAGCTTTCTTT; CDR3 protein: CASSLVSGRGYTEAFF
clone size: .; J gene: TRBJ2-1; D gene: TRBD2; V gene: TRBV2; CDR3 DNA: TGTGCCAGCAGTGAGCGGGAGAAGGGCAATGAGCAGTTCTTC; CDR3 protein: CASSEREKGNEQFF
clone size: .; J gene: TRBJ1-2; D gene: .; V gene: TRBV4-1; CDR3 DNA: TGCGCCAGCAGCCCCTCCCGGGTTAACTATGGCTACACCTTC; CDR3 protein: CASSPSRVNYGYTF
clone size: .; J gene: TRBJ2-7; D gene: .; V gene: TRBV16; CDR3 DNA: TGTGCCAGCAGCCCGCACTTAATGGACTTGTCCTACGAGCAGTACTTC; CDR3 protein: CASSPHLMDLSYEQYF
clone size: .; J gene: TRBJ2-1; D gene: .; V gene: TRBV5-6; CDR3 DNA: TGTGCCAGCAGCTCAATAGGACTACCGACCGATGAGCAGTTCTTC; CDR3 protein: CASSSIGLPTDEQFF
clone size: few; J gene: TRBJ2-7; D gene: .; V gene: TRBV9; CDR3 DNA: TGTGCCAGCAGCGTCGGGCCTAAGTCGTCCTACGAGCAGTACTTC; CDR3 protein: CASSVGPKSSYEQYF
clone size: .; J gene: TRBJ2-1; D gene: TRBD2; V gene: TRBV12-3/TRBV12-4; CDR3 DNA: TGTGCCAGCAGTTTTGGGACTAGCGGGACCCAGCAGTTCTTC; CDR3 protein: CASSFGTSGTQQFF
clone size: few; J gene: TRBJ2-1; D gene: .; V gene: TRBV3-1; CDR3 DNA: TGTGCCAGCAGCCAAGATCCTGAGACGCAGAATGAGCAGTTCTTC; CDR3 protein: CASSQDPETQNEQFF
clone size: .; J gene: TRBJ2-6; D gene: .; V gene: TRBV29-1; CDR3 DNA: TGCAGCGTTGCATCTGGGGCCAACGTCCTGACTTTC; CDR3 protein: CSVASGANVLTF
clone size: .; J gene: TRBJ2-7; D gene: .; V gene: TRBV20-1; CDR3 DNA: TGCAGTGCGCCCCCGACGGGCGGGAAGGGCAAGGACGAGCAGTACTTC; CDR3 protein: CSAPPTGGKGKDEQYF
clone size: .; J gene: TRBJ1-1; D gene: .; V gene: TRBV21-1; CDR3 DNA: TGTGCCAGCAGCGAAAGGGAGGACACTGAAGCTTTCTTT; CDR3 protein: CASSEREDTEAFF
clone size: few; J gene: TRBJ2-3; D gene: .; V gene: TRBV7-3; CDR3 DNA: TGTGTCAGCAGCTGGGGTGGTCGTCCAGATACGCAGTATTTT; CDR3 protein: CVSSWGGRPDTQYF
clone size: .; J gene: TRBJ2-5; D gene: TRBD2; V gene: TRBV7-9; CDR3 DNA: TGTGCCAGCAGCCCGCTCCTAGCGGGAGGACGATGTGGGGAGACCCAGTACTTC; CDR3 protein: CASSPLLAGGRCGETQYF
clone size: many; J gene: TRBJ2-3; D gene: .; V gene: TRBV7-2; CDR3 DNA: TGTGCCAGCAGCTTACAATCAGTTACGCAGTATTTT; CDR3 protein: CASSLQSVTQYF
clone size: .; J gene: TRBJ2-7; D gene: TRBD1; V gene: TRBV6-5; CDR3 DNA: TGTGCCAGCAGTCCGAGGGTCAGGGGGCACGAGCAGTACTTC; CDR3 protein: CASSPRVRGHEQYF
clone size: .; J gene: TRBJ2-1; D gene: .; V gene: TRBV5-5; CDR3 DNA: TGTGCCAGCAGCTTGGTGGCTTCCCAAGTAAGTGAGCAGTTCTTC; CDR3 protein: CASSLVASQVSEQFF
clone size: .; J gene: TRBJ1-4; D gene: .; V gene: TRBV6-5; CDR3 DNA: TGTGCCACGGGGAGAGGCTCTGAAAAACTGTTTTTT; CDR3 protein: CATGRGSEKLFF
clone size: many; J gene: TRBJ2-7; D gene: TRBD1; V gene: TRBV10-3; CDR3 DNA: TGTGCCATCAGTGAGTCGGGCCTTGGGACAGGATCCTACGAGCAGTACTTC; CDR3 protein: CAISESGLGTGSYEQYF
clone size: .; J gene: TRBJ2-7; D gene: .; V gene: TRBV2; CDR3 DNA: TGTGCCAGCAGTGAAACTAGCCCCGAGCAGTACTTC; CDR3 protein: CASSETSPEQYF
clone size: few; J gene: TRBJ2-7; D gene: TRBD1; V gene: TRBV7-2; CDR3 DNA: TGTGCCAGCAGTTACAGGGGGCACGGGAACGAGCAGTACTTC; CDR3 protein: CASSYRGHGNEQYF
clone size: .; J gene: TRBJ1-4; D gene: .; V gene: TRBV4-1; CDR3 DNA: TGCGCCAGCAGCCAAGAGGAGGAGGGTTGGGAAAAACTGTTTTTT; CDR3 protein: CASSQEEEGWEKLFF
clone size: few; J gene: TRBJ2-1; D gene: .; V gene: TRBV9; CDR3 DNA: TGTGCCAGCAGCGTAGGGGGGATAGGGCCCGATGAGCAGTTCTTC; CDR3 protein: CASSVGGIGPDEQFF
clone size: .; J gene: TRBJ1-2; D gene: .; V gene: TRBV7-3; CDR3 DNA: TGTGCCAGCAGCTTAGGGGGAACAGACTCGGGCTACACCTTC; CDR3 protein: CASSLGGTDSGYTF
clone size: .; J gene: TRBJ2-5; D gene: .; V gene: TRBV12-3/TRBV12-4; CDR3 DNA: TGTGCCAGCAGTTTAGCCTGGAGTGAGCAGTACTTC; CDR3 protein: CASSLAWSEQYF
clone size: .; J gene: TRBJ2-3; D gene: .; V gene: TRBV2; CDR3 DNA: TGTGCCAGCAGTGAAAGTTGGGGCAGTCCTAGCACAGATACGCAGTATTTT; CDR3 protein: CASSESWGSPSTDTQYF
clone size: many; J gene: TRBJ2-4; D gene: .; V gene: TRBV20-1; CDR3 DNA: TGCAGTGCTAGTGAGGGAACGGTAAAAAACATTCAGTACTTC; CDR3 protein: CSASEGTVKNIQYF
clone size: few; J gene: TRBJ2-3; D gene: TRBD2; V gene: TRBV29-1; CDR3 DNA: TGCAGCGCTGGACTAGCGGGAAAGACAGATACGCAGTATTTT; CDR3 protein: CSAGLAGKTDTQYF
clone size: few; J gene: TRBJ1-2; D gene: .; V gene: TRBV30; CDR3 DNA: TGTGCCTGGAGTGTGGTGGGGGTTGACTATGGCTACACCTTC; CDR3 protein: CAWSVVGVDYGYTF
clone size: .; J gene: TRBJ2-7; D gene: .; V gene: TRBV2; CDR3 DNA: TGTGCCAGCACAATCGGGGAGTCGCGAGTGGCCACCTACGAGCAGTACTTC; CDR3 protein: CASTIGESRVATYEQYF
clone size: few; J gene: TRBJ2-3; D gene: TRBD2; V gene: TRBV10-1; CDR3 DNA: TGCGCCAGCAGCACGGGGGGGCCTCGCGGTACGCAGTATTTT; CDR3 protein: CASSTGGPRGTQYF
clone size: .; J gene: TRBJ1-3; D gene: TRBD1; V gene: TRBV9; CDR3 DNA: TGTGCCAGCAGCAACCACAGGGGCGACTCTGGAAACACCATATATTTT; CDR3 protein: CASSNHRGDSGNTIYF
clone size: many; J gene: TRBJ2-3; D gene: TRBD2; V gene: TRBV6-1; CDR3 DNA: TGTGCCAGCACCCCGAGGGTTAGCGGGAGTACAGATACGCAGTATTTT; CDR3 protein: CASTPRVSGSTDTQYF
clone size: .; J gene: TRBJ2-7; D gene: .; V gene: TRBV10-3; CDR3 DNA: TGTGCCATCAGTGAGGGGGACGAGCAGTACTTC; CDR3 protein: CAISEGDEQYF
clone size: .; J gene: TRBJ2-1; D gene: TRBD2; V gene: TRBV28; CDR3 DNA: TGTGCCAGCAGCCCCCCTGGGGGTAGCGGGAAAAATGAGCAGTTCTTC; CDR3 protein: CASSPPGGSGKNEQFF
clone size: .; J gene: TRBJ2-2; D gene: .; V gene: TRBV5-1; CDR3 DNA: TGCGCCAGCAGCTACTTACCACAGGACACCGGGGAGCTGTTTTTT; CDR3 protein: CASSYLPQDTGELFF
clone size: few; J gene: TRBJ1-1; D gene: .; V gene: TRBV20-1; CDR3 DNA: TGCAGTGCTAGAAGACGGGGGTACACTGAAGCTTTCTTT; CDR3 protein: CSARRRGYTEAFF
clone size: few; J gene: TRBJ1-5; D gene: .; V gene: TRBV6-2/TRBV6-3; CDR3 DNA: TGTGCCAGCAGTTACCTGGGGGGTCATCAGCCCCAGCATTTT; CDR3 protein: CASSYLGGHQPQHF
clone size: .; J gene: TRBJ2-7; D gene: .; V gene: TRBV7-6; CDR3 DNA: TGTGCCAACAGCTTAGGATTGGGGGGACAAAACTACGAGCAGTACTTC; CDR3 protein: CANSLGLGGQNYEQYF
clone size: .; J gene: TRBJ2-7; D gene: .; V gene: TRBV20-1; CDR3 DNA: TGCAGTGCTAGAGATCTAGGGGTCGAGCAGTACTTC; CDR3 protein: CSARDLGVEQYF
clone size: .; J gene: TRBJ2-1; D gene: TRBD2; V gene: TRBV3-1; CDR3 DNA: TGTGCCAGCAGCCAAGGTACACTAGCGGGGTGCAATGAGCAGTTCTTC; CDR3 protein: CASSQGTLAGCNEQFF